The rows below give T cell receptor beta chains drawn from one sample of a study of T cells after yellow fever vaccination. TCRdb reprocessed the 5' RACE reads via MiXCR and lists one record per CDR3 protein. The data hold around 530,000 distinct CDR3 sequences, with less than 20% observed a single time. The specimen comprised PBMCs, sampled less than 6 days after the first yellow fever vaccination. The source of these receptors is a man aged 18 to 30 who received the YFV17D yellow fever vaccine. Each CDR3 is given with its conserved first and last residue. A D gene is named only where the DNA matches it firmly. The size entry is marked missing in some rows and otherwise reads once, few, many or a size class.

d_gene: NA; abundance: NA; j_gene: TRBJ1-5; v_gene: TRBV18; CDR3aa: CASSPAAGDQSQHF; CDR3nt: TGTGCCAGCTCACCAGCGGCAGGGGATCAGTCCCAGCATTTT
d_gene: TRBD1; abundance: NA; j_gene: TRBJ1-2; v_gene: TRBV4-1; CDR3aa: CASSQHPFGQGDYGYTF; CDR3nt: TGCGCCAGCAGCCAACACCCGTTCGGACAGGGGGACTATGGCTACACCTTC
d_gene: NA; abundance: NA; j_gene: TRBJ2-1; v_gene: TRBV12-3/TRBV12-4; CDR3aa: CASSLTGVPGNEQFF; CDR3nt: TGTGCCAGCAGTCTTACCGGGGTCCCCGGCAATGAGCAGTTCTTC
d_gene: NA; abundance: many; j_gene: TRBJ2-5; v_gene: TRBV5-6; CDR3aa: CASRRQRTAQYF; CDR3nt: TGTGCCAGCAGACGACAGCGAACGGCCCAGTACTTC
d_gene: TRBD2; abundance: NA; j_gene: TRBJ2-7; v_gene: TRBV5-6; CDR3aa: CASSFVGGGIYEQYF; CDR3nt: TGTGCCAGCAGCTTCGTTGGCGGGGGGATCTACGAGCAGTACTTC
d_gene: NA; abundance: NA; j_gene: TRBJ1-1; v_gene: TRBV29-1; CDR3aa: CSVEEFPRENTEAFF; CDR3nt: TGCAGCGTTGAAGAATTCCCCAGGGAGAACACTGAAGCTTTCTTT
d_gene: NA; abundance: many; j_gene: TRBJ1-3; v_gene: TRBV7-9; CDR3aa: CASSLNLRSGNTIYF; CDR3nt: TGTGCCAGCAGCTTAAACCTTCGCTCTGGAAACACCATATATTTT
d_gene: TRBD2; abundance: NA; j_gene: TRBJ2-3; v_gene: TRBV11-2; CDR3aa: CASSLGIGGGPPSSTDTQYF; CDR3nt: TGTGCCAGCAGCTTAGGGATTGGCGGGGGACCCCCCTCTAGCACAGATACGCAGTATTTT
d_gene: NA; abundance: few; j_gene: TRBJ2-2; v_gene: TRBV6-1; CDR3aa: CASSQGLPNTGELFF; CDR3nt: TGTGCCAGCAGCCAGGGACTGCCGAACACCGGGGAGCTGTTTTTT
d_gene: NA; abundance: many; j_gene: TRBJ2-1; v_gene: TRBV5-6; CDR3aa: CASSLAWTEEQFF; CDR3nt: TGTGCCAGCAGCTTGGCCTGGACTGAAGAGCAGTTCTTC
d_gene: TRBD2; abundance: NA; j_gene: TRBJ2-4; v_gene: TRBV3-1; CDR3aa: CASSQVGEGHIQYF; CDR3nt: TGTGCCAGCAGCCAAGTAGGGGAGGGGCACATTCAGTACTTC
d_gene: TRBD2; abundance: NA; j_gene: TRBJ2-1; v_gene: TRBV20-1; CDR3aa: CSARKGLAVNEQFF; CDR3nt: TGCAGTGCCCGGAAGGGACTAGCGGTAAATGAGCAGTTCTTC
d_gene: NA; abundance: NA; j_gene: TRBJ2-3; v_gene: TRBV3-1; CDR3aa: CASSLQFTDTQYF; CDR3nt: TGTGCCAGCAGCCTACAATTCACAGATACGCAGTATTTT
d_gene: NA; abundance: many; j_gene: TRBJ2-5; v_gene: TRBV5-5; CDR3aa: CASSLAVLQETQYF; CDR3nt: TGTGCCAGCAGCTTAGCGGTTCTTCAAGAGACCCAGTACTTC
d_gene: TRBD2; abundance: many; j_gene: TRBJ2-1; v_gene: TRBV3-1; CDR3aa: CASSRGEGYEQFF; CDR3nt: TGTGCCAGCAGCCGTGGGGAGGGTTATGAGCAGTTCTTC
d_gene: NA; abundance: NA; j_gene: TRBJ1-2; v_gene: TRBV29-1; CDR3aa: CSVIMAAGDYTF; CDR3nt: TGCAGCGTGATAATGGCGGCGGGAGACTACACCTTC
d_gene: TRBD2; abundance: few; j_gene: TRBJ2-5; v_gene: TRBV10-3; CDR3aa: CAISGGEEETQYF; CDR3nt: TGTGCCATCAGCGGGGGGGAAGAAGAGACCCAGTACTTC
d_gene: NA; abundance: NA; j_gene: TRBJ2-5; v_gene: TRBV12-5; CDR3aa: CASGFADQETQYF; CDR3nt: TGTGCTAGTGGTTTCGCAGATCAAGAGACCCAGTACTTC
d_gene: TRBD1; abundance: few; j_gene: TRBJ1-4; v_gene: TRBV7-9; CDR3aa: CASSHDRGQEKLFF; CDR3nt: TGTGCCAGCAGCCACGACAGGGGGCAAGAAAAACTGTTTTTT
d_gene: TRBD1; abundance: medium-sized; j_gene: TRBJ2-3; v_gene: TRBV10-2; CDR3aa: CASPRFKPGQGVVSTDTQYF; CDR3nt: TGCGCCAGCCCACGCTTTAAACCGGGACAGGGAGTAGTCAGCACAGATACGCAGTATTTT
d_gene: NA; abundance: NA; j_gene: TRBJ2-3; v_gene: TRBV3-1; CDR3aa: CASMPSGTDTQYF; CDR3nt: TGTGCCAGCATGCCTAGCGGCACAGATACGCAGTATTTT
d_gene: NA; abundance: few; j_gene: TRBJ2-5; v_gene: TRBV7-2; CDR3aa: CASSLKTRWEETQYF; CDR3nt: TGTGCCAGCAGCTTAAAGACCAGGTGGGAAGAGACCCAGTACTTC
d_gene: TRBD1; abundance: few; j_gene: TRBJ1-2; v_gene: TRBV27; CDR3aa: CASSAPGQGALGYTF; CDR3nt: TGTGCCAGCAGTGCGCCGGGACAGGGGGCACTCGGCTACACCTTC
d_gene: NA; abundance: few; j_gene: TRBJ2-2; v_gene: TRBV5-8; CDR3aa: CASSLGQPANTGELFF; CDR3nt: TGTGCCAGCAGCTTAGGACAGCCCGCGAACACCGGGGAGCTGTTTTTT
d_gene: TRBD1; abundance: few; j_gene: TRBJ1-5; v_gene: TRBV24-1; CDR3aa: CATSDLTGGEQHF; CDR3nt: TGTGCCACCAGTGATTTGACAGGGGGCGAACAGCATTTT
d_gene: NA; abundance: NA; j_gene: TRBJ2-3; v_gene: TRBV7-2; CDR3aa: CASSLAPGQMPDTQYF; CDR3nt: TGTGCCAGCAGCTTAGCGCCGGGCCAAATGCCAGATACGCAGTATTTT
d_gene: NA; abundance: few; j_gene: TRBJ1-5; v_gene: TRBV6-2/TRBV6-3; CDR3aa: CAAGRGNQPQHF; CDR3nt: TGTGCCGCGGGACGGGGAAATCAGCCCCAGCATTTT
d_gene: TRBD1; abundance: NA; j_gene: TRBJ2-5; v_gene: TRBV20-1; CDR3aa: CSARRAGGTQYF; CDR3nt: TGCAGTGCTAGGCGGGCAGGGGGTACCCAGTACTTC
d_gene: NA; abundance: few; j_gene: TRBJ2-5; v_gene: TRBV7-9; CDR3aa: CASKDKKQETQYF; CDR3nt: TGTGCCAGCAAGGACAAGAAACAAGAGACCCAGTACTTC
d_gene: NA; abundance: NA; j_gene: TRBJ2-2; v_gene: TRBV6-5; CDR3aa: CASSYWADGTNTGELFF; CDR3nt: TGTGCCAGCAGTTACTGGGCGGACGGGACGAACACCGGGGAGCTGTTTTTT
d_gene: TRBD1; abundance: few; j_gene: TRBJ2-5; v_gene: TRBV4-1; CDR3aa: CASSQGGQGGETQYF; CDR3nt: TGCGCCAGCAGCCAAGGCGGACAGGGGGGAGAGACCCAGTACTTC
d_gene: NA; abundance: NA; j_gene: TRBJ2-2; v_gene: TRBV19; CDR3aa: CASSILTGATGELFF; CDR3nt: TGTGCCAGTAGTATACTGACAGGTGCTACCGGGGAGCTGTTTTTT